A single sample gave rise to the 30 T cell receptor beta chains below, sequenced in a study of blood T cell repertoires in COVID-19. The data were produced by immunoSEQ multiplex PCR, yet TCRdb's version contains in-frame clones alone and is incomplete. Here the sample spans some 270,000 clones, more than 70% being singletons. The sample comprised peripheral blood. These TCRs come from an elderly woman with COVID-19, enrolled during active disease.

V usage is TRBV4-2 and J usage is TRBJ2-2; D call uncertain. The germline gives CDR1 LGHNA, CDR2 YNFKEQ. This CDR3 region has 15 residues. V dropped 0 bases and J dropped 0 bases, with 5 bases sitting between them. CDR3 residues: CASSQDQANTGELFF. The CDR3, as DNA: TGTGCCAGCAGCCAAGATCAGGCGAACACCGGGGAGCTGTTTTTT.

Points on this clone: The germline gene is not matched at one end of the junction; a read error may be the cause. This chain joins TRBV6-1 and TRBJ2-1; 9 bases line up with TRBD1. The CDR3 runs to 18 residues. Germline values: CDR1 MNHNS, CDR2 SASEGT. In DNA, the CDR3 is TGTGCCACCAGTGGGTTAGCGCCTGGGACAGGGACCTACAATGAGCAGTTCTTC. Translating it yields CATSGLAPGTGTYNEQFF.

Of note for this clone: Additional DNA sequences in this sample encode the identical CDR3. The chain carries TRBV28 and TRBJ2-1; TRBD1 agrees at 9 bases. J lost 1 base, V lost 2 bases, and 3 bases had no gene match. Germline V gene lookup returns CDR1 MDHEN and CDR2 SYDVKM. CDR3 length equals 16 residues. The CDR3 is CASSLIGQGSYNEQFF. CDR3 nucleotides: TGTGCCAGCAGTTTAATAGGACAGGGGTCCTACAATGAGCAGTTCTTC.

The genes are TRBV6-5 and TRBJ1-5; D is unclear. The V end was cut by 9 bases, the J end by 2 bases, with 11 bases between. CDR3 size: 13 residues. Germline V lookup: CDR1 MNHEY, CDR2 SVGAGI. The CDR3 reads CASAEEGNQPQHF. CDR3 in DNA: TGTGCCAGTGCGGAGGAAGGCAATCAGCCCCAGCATTTT.

V and J are TRBV5-4 and TRBJ1-4; D not resolved. The germline V gene encodes CDR1 SGHNT and CDR2 YYREEE (reference sequence). The CDR3 has 13 amino acids. Trimming cost V 4 bases and J 3 bases, with 7 bases left between them. The CDR3 sequence is CASSGQPNEKLFF. CDR3 DNA sequence: TGTGCCAGCAGCGGGCAGCCTAATGAAAAACTGTTTTTT.

The chain joins TRBV28 to TRBJ1-2; 7 bases are a match to TRBD1. Germline V gene data show CDR1 as MDHEN and CDR2 as SYDVKM. After removal of 3 bases from V and 8 bases from J, the junction contained 6 bases not matched to a gene. The CDR3 length is 13 residues. The CDR3 DNA sequence: TGTGCCAGCAGTTTGCCAGGGGGTCGCGGCTACACCTTC. It specifies CASSLPGGRGYTF.

The chain has TRBV24-1 and TRBJ2-1, with 7 nucleotides matching TRBD2. J was trimmed by 5 bases and V by 6 bases; bases with no gene match: 9. CDR3 length: 15 amino acids. Germline V CDR1 and CDR2: KGHDR, SFDVKD. The CDR3 sequence: CATSSRGGTHNEQFF. The CDR3 region has the DNA TGTGCCACCAGTTCGCGCGGGGGAACTCACAATGAGCAGTTCTTC.

The chain recombines TRBV7-2 with TRBJ2-7, with TRBD1 matching 7 bases. The V gene end was trimmed by 5 bases and the J gene end by 3 bases; junction bases not matched to a gene: 10. The CDR3 totals 15 residues. Germline V gives CDR1 SGHTA, CDR2 FQGNSA. This CDR3 is CASSPRQGFYYEQYF. CDR3 DNA sequence: TGTGCCAGCAGCCCTAGACAGGGTTTCTACTACGAGCAGTACTTC.

The gene calls are TRBV19 and TRBJ1-2; tentative D call: TRBD1 (5 bases). V lost 1 base to trimming and J lost 4 bases, with 13 bases between them. CDR3 length: 15 residues. Germline loops: CDR1 LNHDA, CDR2 SQIVND (reference sequence). CDR3 loop: CASSIGSGLTYGYTF. CDR3 DNA sequence: TGTGCCAGTAGTATAGGCTCGGGACTGACCTATGGCTACACCTTC.

This clone was observed a single time. The chain links TRBV27 to TRBJ2-1, with D possibly being TRBD1 (5 bases). Germline-derived CDR1 and CDR2 are MNHEY and SMNVEV (reference sequence). This CDR3 comprises 15 residues. V lost 5 bases, J lost 7 bases, and 18 bases lay in between. The CDR3 sequence is CASSTTHAGKNEQFF. As DNA, the CDR3 is TGTGCCAGCAGTACGACTCATGCAGGGAAAAATGAGCAGTTCTTC.

The rearrangement uses TRBV7-2 and TRBJ1-1; TRBD1 agrees at 9 bases. Germline V gene sequence: CDR1 SGHTA, CDR2 FQGNSA. V lost 3 bases, J lost 8 bases, and 7 bases stayed unmatched. The CDR3 totals 14 residues. The CDR3 DNA sequence: TGTGCCAGCAGCTTTTCTTACAGGGGGCGGGAAGCTTTCTTT. Its protein is CASSFSYRGREAFF. Drawing the rest from reference TRBV7-2 and TRBJ1-1, the complete variable domain is GAGVSQSPSNKVTEKGKDVELRCDPISGHTALYWYRQSLGQGLEFLIYFQGNSAPDKSGLPSDRFSAERTGGSVSTLTIQRTQQEDSAVYLCASSFSYRGREAFFGQGTRLTVV.

The CDR3 coding sequence is TGCGCCAGCAGCTTGGACAGGGGGTCTTCTGAAGCTTTCTTT. The encoded protein is CASSLDRGSSEAFF. J is TRBJ1-1 and V is TRBV5-1, with 8 bases matching TRBD1. Germline-derived CDR1 and CDR2 are SGHRS and YFSETQ. Losses at the gene ends were 0 bases for V and 6 bases for J; bases not matched to a gene: 4. The length of the CDR3 is 14 residues.

The rearrangement uses TRBV18 and TRBJ1-5; D might be TRBD1 (6 bases). This CDR3 contains 14 residues. V lost 3 bases to trimming and J lost 7 bases, with 13 bases between them. Germline assignment: CDR1 KGHSH and CDR2 LQKENI. The CDR3 is CASSPGRGQQPQHF. The CDR3 DNA sequence: TGTGCCAGCTCACCCGGCAGGGGCCAGCAGCCCCAGCATTTT.

The V gene is TRBV7-2, the J gene TRBJ1-5; D is uncertain. The V end was cut by 4 bases, the J end by 5 bases, with 6 bases between. The germline V gene encodes CDR1 SGHTA and CDR2 FQGNSA. The CDR3 has 12 residues. The CDR3 protein is CASSYRDQPQHF. The CDR3 DNA is TGTGCCAGCAGCTACAGAGATCAGCCCCAGCATTTT.

The chain recombines TRBV10-3 with TRBJ2-2; 8 nucleotides match TRBD1. The CDR3 spans 15 residues. Germline CDR1 and CDR2: ENHRY and SYGVKD. V shed 6 bases, J shed 0 bases, and the junction held 3 bases outside the gene matches. The CDR3 DNA sequence: TGTGCCATCAGGACGGACAGGGCGAACACCGGGGAGCTGTTTTTT. This sequence encodes CAIRTDRANTGELFF.

The rearrangement links TRBV7-8 to TRBJ1-1, with 7 bases aligning to TRBD1. J gave up 6 bases and V 5 bases, and 6 bases lay outside the gene matches. Germline assignment: CDR1 SGHVS and CDR2 FQNEAQ. CDR3 length: 13 residues. CDR3 in amino acids: CASSRRQGSEAFF. The CDR3 nucleotides read TGTGCCAGCAGCCGTCGACAGGGCTCTGAAGCTTTCTTT. The full variable domain, with the rest looked up from reference TRBV7-8 and TRBJ1-1, is GAGVSQSPRYKVAKRGQDVALRCDPISGHVSLFWYQQALGQGPEFLTYFQNEAQLDKSGLPSDRFFAERPEGSVSTLKIQRTQQEDSAVYLCASSRRQGSEAFFGQGTRLTVV.

This clone was picked up a small number of times. The V gene is TRBV5-1, the J gene TRBJ2-1, with 8 bases aligning to TRBD1. V gave up 2 bases and J gave up 4 bases; unmatched junction bases: 5. The CDR3 is 15 amino acids. Germline CDR1 SGHRS, CDR2 YFSETQ. CDR3 coding DNA: TGCGCCAGCAGCTTACAGGGGGTAAGGTACAATGAGCAGTTCTTC. This encodes CASSLQGVRYNEQFF. Drawing the rest from reference TRBV5-1 and TRBJ2-1, the complete variable domain is KAGVTQTPRYLIKTRGQQVTLSCSPISGHRSVSWYQQTPGQGLQFLFEYFSETQRNKGNFPGRFSGRQFSNSRSEMNVSTLELGDSALYLCASSLQGVRYNEQFFGPGTRLTVL.

The chain joins TRBV4-1 to TRBJ2-5; possible D gene TRBD1, 6 bases. The germline CDR1 and CDR2 sequences are MGHRA and YSYEKL. This CDR3 comprises 14 residues. V gave up 1 base and J gave up 3 bases, with 9 bases separating them. CDR3 nucleotide sequence: TGCGCCAGCAGCCAAGGTACAGGGAAAGAGACCCAGTACTTC. This codes for CASSQGTGKETQYF.

The chain links TRBV25-1 to TRBJ1-1; D is unresolved. CDR3 length: 14 residues. V dropped 10 bases and J dropped 1 base, with 16 bases sitting between them. Germline V gene lookup returns CDR1 MGHDK and CDR2 SYGVNS. The CDR3: CATSPLGQNTEAFF. DNA for the CDR3: TGTGCCACCTCCCCGCTGGGCCAGAACACTGAAGCTTTCTTT.

This chain links TRBV28 with TRBJ1-2, with 8 positions matching TRBD1. The CDR3 runs 14 residues. Germline CDR1 and CDR2: MDHEN and SYDVKM. J was trimmed by 8 bases and V by 6 bases; bases with no gene match: 11. As DNA, the CDR3 is TGTGCCAGCAGGCCTACCTCAGGGGGCAAGGGCTACACCTTC. This encodes CASRPTSGGKGYTF.

This CDR3 is CASSLGQGGWGTEAFF. The CDR3 DNA is TGTGCCAGCAGCCTCGGACAGGGAGGTTGGGGCACTGAAGCTTTCTTT. V and J are TRBV27 and TRBJ1-1; 8 positions match TRBD1. The CDR3 covers 16 residues. V lost 6 bases and J lost 4; bases outside the gene matches: 13. CDR1 and CDR2 (germline): MNHEY, SMNVEV (reference sequence).

This clone has only one observation. The chain combines TRBV2 with TRBJ1-2; tentative D call: TRBD1 (6 bases). V dropped 7 bases and J dropped 5 bases, with 14 bases sitting between them. The CDR3 covers 13 residues. CDR1 is SNHLY, CDR2 FYNNEI, per germline. CDR3 nucleotide sequence: TGTGCCAGCACCACTGGACAGTATTATGGCTACACCTTC. This codes for CASTTGQYYGYTF.

The V and J genes are TRBV19 and TRBJ2-3, with D perhaps TRBD2 (6 bases). Germline CDR1 LNHDA, CDR2 SQIVND (reference sequence). The CDR3 has 15 amino acids. With 4 bases removed from V and 1 base from J, the gap between germline ends came to 12 bases. CDR3 sequence reads: CASSTVGGGTDTQYF. The CDR3 bases are TGTGCCAGTAGTACCGTGGGGGGAGGCACAGATACGCAGTATTTT.

The genes are TRBV19 and TRBJ1-4, with TRBD1 as a possible D gene (5 bases). V was cut by 6 bases and J by 0 bases, with 8 bases left in between. This CDR3 spans 14 amino acids. Germline CDR1 LNHDA, CDR2 SQIVND (reference sequence). This CDR3 is CASRPTATNEKLFF. CDR3 nucleotide sequence: TGTGCCAGTAGACCGACAGCAACTAATGAAAAACTGTTTTTT.

The chain employs TRBV9 and TRBJ2-3; 8 bases are a match to TRBD2. CDR1 and CDR2 from the germline V gene are SGDLS and YYNGEE. The J segment lost 7 bases and the V segment lost 0 bases, leaving 7 bases of the junction unmatched. This CDR3 has 15 residues. This CDR3 is CASSVESGGLHTQYF. CDR3 coding DNA: TGTGCCAGCAGCGTAGAATCGGGGGGGCTTCATACGCAGTATTTT.

J is TRBJ1-1 and V is TRBV24-1; no clear D. Trimming stripped 5 bases from V and 7 bases from J, with 10 bases between. The germline V gene encodes CDR1 KGHDR and CDR2 SFDVKD. The CDR3 extends over 12 amino acids. The CDR3 DNA sequence: TGTGCCACCAGTGGGAACGAGGTTGAAGCTTTCTTT. Its translation: CATSGNEVEAFF.

The chain's CDR3 is CASKPEEGGHYGYTF. The DNA of the CDR3 is TGTGCCAGCAAACCGGAGGAAGGGGGCCATTATGGCTACACCTTC. The J gene is TRBJ1-2, the V gene TRBV7-2, with 7 bases that match TRBD1. V lost 7 bases, J lost 5 bases, and 13 bases stayed unmatched. Per germline, CDR1 SGHTA and CDR2 FQGNSA. CDR3 size: 15 residues.

V usage is TRBV13 and J usage is TRBJ1-2; D is perhaps TRBD1 (5 bases). CDR3 size: 12 residues. V lost 3 bases to trimming and J lost 4 bases, with 6 bases between them. Germline V gives CDR1 PRHDT, CDR2 FYEKMQ (reference sequence). The CDR3 spells CASSFGGYGYTF. The CDR3 DNA sequence: TGTGCCAGCAGCTTCGGGGGCTATGGCTACACCTTC.

This chain links TRBV28 with TRBJ1-2, with TRBD1 identical over 9 bases. J was trimmed by 7 bases and V by 6 bases; bases with no gene match: 9. CDR1 is MDHEN, CDR2 SYDVKM, per germline. This CDR3 contains 14 residues. CDR3 coding DNA: TGTGCCAGCAGGACGACAGGGGGAGGACGTGGCTACACCTTC. Protein product: CASRTTGGGRGYTF.

This chain connects TRBV5-1 to TRBJ2-3; D possibly corresponds to TRBD1 (6 bases). V was clipped by 2 bases and J by 9 bases, with 16 bases between them. Germline lookup yields CDR1 SGHRS and CDR2 YFSETQ. The CDR3 has 14 amino acids. CDR3 DNA: TGCGCCAGCAGCTTCCGGGACACCCAAGACACGCAGTATTTT. Encoded protein: CASSFRDTQDTQYF.